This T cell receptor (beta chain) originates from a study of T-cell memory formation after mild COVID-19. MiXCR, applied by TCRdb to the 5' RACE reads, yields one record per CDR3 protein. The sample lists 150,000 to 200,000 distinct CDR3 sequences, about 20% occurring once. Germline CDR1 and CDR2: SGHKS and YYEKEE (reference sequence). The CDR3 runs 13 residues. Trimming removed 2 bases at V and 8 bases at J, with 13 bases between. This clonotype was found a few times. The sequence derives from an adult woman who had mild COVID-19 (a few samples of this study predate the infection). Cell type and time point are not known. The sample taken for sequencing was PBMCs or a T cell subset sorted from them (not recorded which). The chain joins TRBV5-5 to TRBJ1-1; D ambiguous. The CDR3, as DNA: TGTGCCAGCAGCTTAAGCGATTCCCCCGAAGCTTTCTTT. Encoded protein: CASSLSDSPEAFF.